This T cell receptor (beta chain) originates from a study of blood T cell repertoires in COVID-19. V lost 3 bases to trimming and J lost 6 bases, with 25 bases between them. The CDR3 spans 18 residues. CDR1 SGHRS and CDR2 YFSETQ come from the germline V gene. The protocol was immunoSEQ multiplex PCR, while the TCRdb copy is restricted to in-frame clones and leaves out a portion. The repertoire holds a few hundred thousand clones, with approximately 88% as singletons. Sequencing used peripheral blood. The sequence came from a man younger than 30 with active or convalescent COVID-19. The chain combines TRBV5-1 with TRBJ2-1, with D uncertain. The CDR3 region is CASSSEILARYLSNEQFF. The DNA of the CDR3 is TGCGCCAGCAGCTCCGAGATTCTCGCCCGGTATTTAAGCAATGAGCAGTTCTTC. Using reference TRBV5-1 and TRBJ2-1 for the parts outside the CDR3, the full variable domain is KAGVTQTPRYLIKTRGQQVTLSCSPISGHRSVSWYQQTPGQGLQFLFEYFSETQRNKGNFPGRFSGRQFSNSRSEMNVSTLELGDSALYLCASSSEILARYLSNEQFFGPGTRLTVL.